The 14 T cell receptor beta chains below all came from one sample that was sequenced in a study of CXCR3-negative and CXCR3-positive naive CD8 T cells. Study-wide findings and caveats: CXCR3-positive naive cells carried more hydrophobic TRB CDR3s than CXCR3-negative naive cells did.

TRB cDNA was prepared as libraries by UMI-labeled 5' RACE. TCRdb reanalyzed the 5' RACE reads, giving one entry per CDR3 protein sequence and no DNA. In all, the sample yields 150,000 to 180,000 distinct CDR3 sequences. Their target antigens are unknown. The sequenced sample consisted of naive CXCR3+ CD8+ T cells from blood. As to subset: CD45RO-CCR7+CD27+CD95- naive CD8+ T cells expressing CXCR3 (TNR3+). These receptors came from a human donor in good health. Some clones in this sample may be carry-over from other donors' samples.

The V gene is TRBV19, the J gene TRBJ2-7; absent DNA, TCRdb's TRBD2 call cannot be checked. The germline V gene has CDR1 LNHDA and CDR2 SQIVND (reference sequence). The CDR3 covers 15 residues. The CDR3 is CASSTGLAEAYEQYF.

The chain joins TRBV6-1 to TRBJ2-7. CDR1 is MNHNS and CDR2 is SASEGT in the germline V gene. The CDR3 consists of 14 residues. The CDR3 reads CASSEGGDSYEQYF.

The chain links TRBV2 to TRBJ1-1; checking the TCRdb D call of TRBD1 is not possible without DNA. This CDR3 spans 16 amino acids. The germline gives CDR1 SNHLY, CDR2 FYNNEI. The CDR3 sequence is CASSEGQGAGNTEAFF.

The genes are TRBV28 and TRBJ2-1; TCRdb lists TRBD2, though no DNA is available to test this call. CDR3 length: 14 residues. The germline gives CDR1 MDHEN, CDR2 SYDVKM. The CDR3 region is CASSSGLADNEQFF.

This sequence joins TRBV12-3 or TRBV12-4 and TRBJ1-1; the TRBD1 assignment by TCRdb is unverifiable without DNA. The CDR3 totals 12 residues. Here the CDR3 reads CASSHQGREAFF.

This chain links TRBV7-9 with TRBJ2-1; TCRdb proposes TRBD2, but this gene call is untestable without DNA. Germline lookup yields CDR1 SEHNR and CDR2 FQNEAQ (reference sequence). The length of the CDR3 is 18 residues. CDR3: CASSFPRTSGSSYNEQFF.

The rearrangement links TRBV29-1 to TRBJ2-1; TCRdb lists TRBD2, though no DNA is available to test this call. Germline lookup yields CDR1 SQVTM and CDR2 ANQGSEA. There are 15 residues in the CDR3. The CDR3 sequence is CSVVGTSSNTHEQFF.

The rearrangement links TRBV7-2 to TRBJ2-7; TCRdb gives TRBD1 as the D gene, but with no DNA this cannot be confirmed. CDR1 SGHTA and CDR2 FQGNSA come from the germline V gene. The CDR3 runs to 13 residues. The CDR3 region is CASSSGTPLEQYF.

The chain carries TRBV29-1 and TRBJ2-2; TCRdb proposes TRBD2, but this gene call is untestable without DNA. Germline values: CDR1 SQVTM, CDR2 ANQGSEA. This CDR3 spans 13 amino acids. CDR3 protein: CSVVAGNTGELFF.

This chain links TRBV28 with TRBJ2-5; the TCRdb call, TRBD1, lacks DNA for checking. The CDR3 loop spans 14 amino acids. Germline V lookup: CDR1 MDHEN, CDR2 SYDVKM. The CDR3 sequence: CASSPFGPGETQYF.

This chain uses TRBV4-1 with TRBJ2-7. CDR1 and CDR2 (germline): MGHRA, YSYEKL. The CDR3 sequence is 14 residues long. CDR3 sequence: CASSQLTGLYEQYF.

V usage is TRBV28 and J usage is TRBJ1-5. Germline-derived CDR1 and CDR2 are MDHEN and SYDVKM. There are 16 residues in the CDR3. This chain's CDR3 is CASSFWYRDSNQPQHF.

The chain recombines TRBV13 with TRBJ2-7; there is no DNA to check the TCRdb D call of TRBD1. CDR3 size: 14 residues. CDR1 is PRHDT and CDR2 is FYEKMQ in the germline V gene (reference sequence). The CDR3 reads CASSPSGADYEQYF. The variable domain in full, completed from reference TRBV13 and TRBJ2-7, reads AAGVIQSPRHLIKEKRETATLKCYPIPRHDTVYWYQQGPGQDPQFLISFYEKMQSDKGSIPDRFSAQQFSDYHSELNMSSLELGDSALYFCASSPSGADYEQYFGPGTRLTVT.

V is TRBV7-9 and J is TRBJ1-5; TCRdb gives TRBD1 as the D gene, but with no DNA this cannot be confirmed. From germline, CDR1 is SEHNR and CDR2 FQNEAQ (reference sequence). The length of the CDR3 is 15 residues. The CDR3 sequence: CASSLDPQGDQPQHF.